The present TCR beta chain was sequenced within a study of blood T cell repertoires in COVID-19. Produced via immunoSEQ multiplex PCR; TCRdb's table is partial and in-frame only. Here the sample spans about 170,000 clones, roughly 90% being singletons. This CDR3 is built from 13 residues. The ends were cut back, 4 bases at V and 4 bases at J, with 13 bases in the middle. Germline lookup yields CDR1 SQVTM and CDR2 ANQGSEA. The clonotype was recovered from a woman aged 18-29 years who had recovered from COVID-19. The source material was PBMCs or T cells enriched from blood (not recorded which). The chain couples TRBV29-1 to TRBJ1-2; D may be TRBD1 (5 bases). CDR3 residues: CSVAGGYRYGYTF. The CDR3 region has the DNA TGCAGCGTTGCTGGGGGGTATCGCTATGGCTACACCTTC.